This TCR beta chain is from a study of CD8+ T cells in alopecia areata. RNA was isolated and reverse transcribed to cDNA, the sequencing template. Generated by immunoSEQ multiplex PCR, the TCRdb table keeps only in-frame clones and is missing some. The sample includes some 150,000 clones, approximately 56% of them seen just once. CDR1 and CDR2 (germline): SEHNR, FQNEAQ (reference sequence). The V and J ends lost 5 bases and 15 bases, in that order; junction bases with no gene match: 7. The CDR3 is made up of 11 amino acids. This chain joins TRBV7-9 and TRBJ1-3; TRBD1 matches 7 bases. The receptor comes from a human donor in good health. The sequencing sample was made of CD8+ T cells sorted from blood. This CDR3 is CASSLGTEPYF. CDR3 coding DNA: TGTGCCAGCAGCCTCGGGACAGAGCCATATTTT.